This T cell receptor beta chain stems from a study of T cell responses to AZD1222 COVID-19 vaccine. Sequenced by immunoSEQ multiplex PCR; TCRdb stores in-frame clones only, minus some. Among 150,000 to 200,000 clones listed, 85% to 90% were seen once. Whole-study results and caveats: It was only a handful of AZD1222 recipients who were seropositive at baseline. Vaccine-associated CD4 TCRs spanned spike, dominant at 160-218 and 743-854.

V was pared by 2 bases and J by 2 bases, with 7 bases between. CDR1 is MDHEN and CDR2 is SYDVKM in the germline V gene. CDR3 length equals 13 residues. With respect to this clone: No antigen is known for it.

The input for sequencing was peripheral blood, taken 28 days after the second AZD1222 dose. The sequence derives from an adult who received the AZD1222 COVID-19 vaccine. The rearrangement links TRBV28 to TRBJ2-7, with D unclear. The DNA for the CDR3 is TGTGCCAGCAGTTTAAAGGTTCCCTACGAGCAGTACTTC. This encodes CASSLKVPYEQYF.